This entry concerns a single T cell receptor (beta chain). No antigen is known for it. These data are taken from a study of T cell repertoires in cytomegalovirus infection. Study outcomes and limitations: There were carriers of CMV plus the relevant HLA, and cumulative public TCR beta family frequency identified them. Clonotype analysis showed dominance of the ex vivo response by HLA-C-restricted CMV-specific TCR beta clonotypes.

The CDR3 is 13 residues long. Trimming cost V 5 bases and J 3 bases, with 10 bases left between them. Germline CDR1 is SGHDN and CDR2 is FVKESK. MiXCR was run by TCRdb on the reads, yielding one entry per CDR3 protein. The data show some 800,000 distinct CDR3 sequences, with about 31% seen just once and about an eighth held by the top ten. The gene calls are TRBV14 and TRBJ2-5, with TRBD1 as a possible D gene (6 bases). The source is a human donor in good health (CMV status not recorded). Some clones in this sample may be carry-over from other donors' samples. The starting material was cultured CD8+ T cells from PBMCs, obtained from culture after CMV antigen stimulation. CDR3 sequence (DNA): TGTGCCAGCAGCGACTACAGGGAAGAGACCCAGTACTTC. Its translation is CASSDYREETQYF. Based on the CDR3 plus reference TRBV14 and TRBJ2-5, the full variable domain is EAGVTQFPSHSVIEKGQTVTLRCDPISGHDNLYWYRRVMGKEIKFLLHFVKESKQDESGMPNNRFLAERTGGTYSTLKVQPAELEDSGVYFCASSDYREETQYFGPGTRLLVL.